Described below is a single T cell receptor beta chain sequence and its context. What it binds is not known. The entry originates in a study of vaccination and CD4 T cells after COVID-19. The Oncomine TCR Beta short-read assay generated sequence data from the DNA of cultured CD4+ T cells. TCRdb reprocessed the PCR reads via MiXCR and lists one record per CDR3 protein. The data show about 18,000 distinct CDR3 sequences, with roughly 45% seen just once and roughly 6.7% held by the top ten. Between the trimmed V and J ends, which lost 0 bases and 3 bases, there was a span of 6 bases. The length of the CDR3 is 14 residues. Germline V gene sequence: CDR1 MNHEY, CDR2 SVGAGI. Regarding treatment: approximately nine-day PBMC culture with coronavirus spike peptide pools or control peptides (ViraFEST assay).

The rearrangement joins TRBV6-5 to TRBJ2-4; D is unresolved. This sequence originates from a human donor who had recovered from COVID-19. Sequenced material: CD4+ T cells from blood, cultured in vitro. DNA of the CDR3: TGTGCCAGCAGTTACTCGTATGGCAAAAACATTCAGTACTTC. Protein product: CASSYSYGKNIQYF.